The next 9 T cell receptor beta chains were all read from a single sample in a study of blood T cell repertoires in COVID-19. Data came from immunoSEQ multiplex PCR; TCRdb stores just in-frame clones and leaves some out. This sample has about 160,000 clones, with roughly 85% found just once. The sequencing sample was made of peripheral blood. Receptor source: a woman aged 80 or older with active or convalescent COVID-19.

This chain connects TRBV14 to TRBJ2-7; 8 bases line up with TRBD1. This CDR3 is 17 amino acids long. Per germline, CDR1 SGHDN and CDR2 FVKESK. V lost 6 bases, J lost 5 bases, and 18 bases stayed unmatched. CDR3 sequence reads: CASSAGTGRLLRDEQYF. The DNA for the CDR3 is TGTGCCAGCAGTGCCGGGACAGGACGTCTCTTGAGGGACGAGCAGTACTTC.

This sequence joins TRBV5-4 and TRBJ2-1, with 10 bases aligning to TRBD2. The junction had 2 bases not matched to a gene; V was cut back by 1 base and J by 1 base. The CDR3 is made up of 16 amino acids. Germline V gene lookup returns CDR1 SGHNT and CDR2 YYREEE (reference sequence). The CDR3: CASSLKTSGSYNEQFF. CDR3 coding DNA: TGTGCCAGCAGCTTGAAGACTAGCGGGTCCTACAATGAGCAGTTCTTC.

V usage is TRBV2 and J usage is TRBJ2-1; 9 bases fit TRBD1. CDR3 length: 12 amino acids. The V gene end was trimmed by 5 bases and the J gene end by 9 bases; junction bases not matched to a gene: 2. Germline V CDR1 and CDR2: SNHLY, FYNNEI. The CDR3 bases are TGTGCCAGCAGTAAGGACAGGGGTGAGCAGTTCTTC. Its translation: CASSKDRGEQFF.

The chain is built from TRBV19 and TRBJ1-1; 9 bases match TRBD1. The CDR3 is made up of 16 amino acids. Germline V gene lookup returns CDR1 LNHDA and CDR2 SQIVND (reference sequence). V was clipped by 6 bases and J by 3 bases; unmatched bases: 11. DNA of the CDR3: TGTGCCAGTAGACCTTACCAGGGACAGGGCTACACTGAAGCTTTCTTT. The encoded protein is CASRPYQGQGYTEAFF.

This chain connects TRBV3-1 (or the pseudogene TRBV3-2) to TRBJ2-1, with a possible D match to TRBD1 (6 bases). Germline V CDR1 and CDR2: LGHDT, YNNKEL (reference sequence). This CDR3 is 15 amino acids long. Deletions cut 3 bases from V and 2 bases from J, with 11 bases between. CDR3 residues: CASSQETGTYNEQFF. CDR3 bases: TGTGCCAGCAGCCAGGAAACAGGGACCTACAATGAGCAGTTCTTC.

The chain is built from TRBV19 and TRBJ1-2, with D unclear. The CDR3 loop spans 15 amino acids. Germline V lookup: CDR1 LNHDA, CDR2 SQIVND (reference sequence). V lost 7 bases and J lost 4, with 19 bases in between. The CDR3 reads CASTEWAAATYGYTF. In DNA, the CDR3 is TGTGCCAGTACTGAATGGGCAGCGGCAACCTATGGCTACACCTTC.

The rearrangement links TRBV19 to TRBJ1-5; D is unresolved. There are 13 residues in the CDR3. V dropped 6 bases and J dropped 4 bases, with 10 bases sitting between them. The V gene's germline CDR1 is LNHDA and CDR2 SQIVND (reference sequence). The CDR3 spells CASSALTNQPQHF. DNA for the CDR3: TGTGCCAGTAGCGCCCTTACTAATCAGCCCCAGCATTTT. The full variable domain, completed using reference TRBV19 and TRBJ1-5, is DGGITQSPKYLFRKEGQNVTLSCEQNLNHDAMYWYRQDPGQGLRLIYYSQIVNDFQKGDIAEGYSVSREKKESFPLTVTSAQKNPTAFYLCASSALTNQPQHFGDGTRLSIL.

The chain is built from TRBV20-1 and TRBJ1-1; D not resolved. Looked up from germline, CDR1 is DFQATT and CDR2 is SNEGSKA (reference sequence). V lost 3 bases and J 1 base, leaving 9 bases between the germline ends. This CDR3 region has 13 residues. This chain's CDR3 is CSASPDSNTEAFF. The CDR3 nucleotides read TGCAGTGCTAGTCCGGACTCGAACACTGAAGCTTTCTTT.

The chain uses TRBV5-1 and TRBJ2-1; 7 bases fit TRBD1. V was pared by 2 bases and J by 12 bases, with 8 bases of the junction left unmatched. Germline CDR1 SGHRS, CDR2 YFSETQ. This CDR3 has 13 residues. The CDR3 region has the DNA TGCGCCAGCAGCTTCGAGGGAAGGGGGCCGCAGTTCTTC. Its translation: CASSFEGRGPQFF.